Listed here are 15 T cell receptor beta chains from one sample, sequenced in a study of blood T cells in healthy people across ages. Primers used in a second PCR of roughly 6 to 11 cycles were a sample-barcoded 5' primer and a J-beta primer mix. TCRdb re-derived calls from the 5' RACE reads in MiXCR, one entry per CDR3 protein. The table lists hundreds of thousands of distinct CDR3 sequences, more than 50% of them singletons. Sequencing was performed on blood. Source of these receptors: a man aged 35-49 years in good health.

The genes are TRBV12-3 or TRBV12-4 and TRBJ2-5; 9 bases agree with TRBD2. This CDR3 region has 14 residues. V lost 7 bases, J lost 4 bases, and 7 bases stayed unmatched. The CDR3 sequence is CASTAGGPTETQYF. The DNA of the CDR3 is TGTGCCAGCACTGCGGGGGGGCCTACAGAGACCCAGTACTTC.

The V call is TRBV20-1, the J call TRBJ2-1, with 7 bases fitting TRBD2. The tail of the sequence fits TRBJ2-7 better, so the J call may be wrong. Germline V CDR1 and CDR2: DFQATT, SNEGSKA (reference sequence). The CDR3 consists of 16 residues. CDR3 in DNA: TGCAGTGCTAGAGATCGATTGGCGGGAGAGAGGTACGAGCAGTACTTC. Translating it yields CSARDRLAGERYEQYF.

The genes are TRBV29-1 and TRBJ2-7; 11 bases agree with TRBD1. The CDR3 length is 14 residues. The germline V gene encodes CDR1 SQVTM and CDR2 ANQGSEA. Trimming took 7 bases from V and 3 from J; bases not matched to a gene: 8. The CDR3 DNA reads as TGCAGCGCCCTCACCGGGACAGGGGGCTACGAGCAGTACTTC. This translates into CSALTGTGGYEQYF.

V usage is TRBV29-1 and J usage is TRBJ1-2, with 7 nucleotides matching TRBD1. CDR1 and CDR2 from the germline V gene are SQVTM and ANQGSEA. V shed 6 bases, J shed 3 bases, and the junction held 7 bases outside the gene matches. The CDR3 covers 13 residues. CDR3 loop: CSVANRGDYGYTF. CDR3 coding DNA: TGCAGCGTGGCTAACAGGGGAGACTATGGCTACACCTTC.

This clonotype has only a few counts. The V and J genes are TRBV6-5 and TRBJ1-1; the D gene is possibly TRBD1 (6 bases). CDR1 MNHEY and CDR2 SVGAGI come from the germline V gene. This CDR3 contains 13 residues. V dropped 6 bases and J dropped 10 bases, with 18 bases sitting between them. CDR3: CASRTGPQLGAFF. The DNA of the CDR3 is TGTGCCAGCAGGACAGGACCCCAGCTCGGAGCTTTCTTT.

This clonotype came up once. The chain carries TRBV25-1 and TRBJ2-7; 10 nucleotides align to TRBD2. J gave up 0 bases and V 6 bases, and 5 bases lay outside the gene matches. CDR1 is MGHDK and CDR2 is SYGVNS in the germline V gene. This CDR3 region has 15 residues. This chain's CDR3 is CASRVAGGLSYEQYF. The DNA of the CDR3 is TGTGCCAGCAGGGTAGCGGGAGGCCTCTCCTACGAGCAGTACTTC.

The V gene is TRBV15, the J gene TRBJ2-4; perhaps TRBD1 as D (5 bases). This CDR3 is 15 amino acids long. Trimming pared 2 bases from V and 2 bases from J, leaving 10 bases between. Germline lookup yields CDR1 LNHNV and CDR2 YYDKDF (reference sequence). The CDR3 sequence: CATSRIDRSKNIQYF. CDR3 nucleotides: TGTGCCACCAGCAGAATCGACAGATCCAAAAACATTCAGTACTTC.

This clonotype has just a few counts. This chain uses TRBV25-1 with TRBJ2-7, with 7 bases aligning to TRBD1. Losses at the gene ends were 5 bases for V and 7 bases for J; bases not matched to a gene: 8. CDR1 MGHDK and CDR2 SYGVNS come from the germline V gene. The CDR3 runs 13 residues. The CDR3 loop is CASSQTGAHEQYF. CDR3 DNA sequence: TGTGCCAGCAGTCAAACAGGGGCACATGAGCAGTACTTC.

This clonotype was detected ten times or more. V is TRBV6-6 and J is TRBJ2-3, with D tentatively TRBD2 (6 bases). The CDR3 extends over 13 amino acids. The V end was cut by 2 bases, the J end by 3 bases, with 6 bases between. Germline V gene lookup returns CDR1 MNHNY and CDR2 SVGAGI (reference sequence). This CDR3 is CASSYRETDTQYF. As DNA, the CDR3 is TGTGCCAGCAGTTACCGGGAGACAGATACGCAGTATTTT.

In DNA, the CDR3 is TGTGCCAATAACAGGGAGGTCGACTGGTACCAAGAGACCCAGTACTTC. This gives the protein CANNREVDWYQETQYF. The chain uses TRBV19 and TRBJ2-5; D may be TRBD1 or TRBD2 (6 bases each). The V end lost 10 bases, the J end lost 0 bases, and 21 bases lay between the germline ends. This CDR3 spans 16 amino acids. Germline V gene lookup returns CDR1 LNHDA and CDR2 SQIVND (reference sequence).

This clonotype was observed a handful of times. The CDR3 sequence: CAISWDLDYEQYF. DNA of the CDR3: TGTGCCATCAGTTGGGACCTTGACTACGAGCAGTACTTC. The chain employs TRBV10-3 and TRBJ2-7, with D tentatively TRBD1 or TRBD2 (5 bases each). Germline CDR1 and CDR2: ENHRY and SYGVKD. Trimming cost V 5 bases and J 3 bases, with 11 bases left between them. This CDR3 is built from 13 residues.

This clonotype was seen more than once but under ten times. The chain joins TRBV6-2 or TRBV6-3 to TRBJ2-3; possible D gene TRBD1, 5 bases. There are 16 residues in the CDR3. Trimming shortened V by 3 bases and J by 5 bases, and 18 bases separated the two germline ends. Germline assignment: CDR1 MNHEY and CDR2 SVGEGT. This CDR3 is CASSYGAVLSVDTQYF. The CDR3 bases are TGTGCCAGCAGTTATGGGGCGGTGCTTTCTGTAGATACGCAGTATTTT.

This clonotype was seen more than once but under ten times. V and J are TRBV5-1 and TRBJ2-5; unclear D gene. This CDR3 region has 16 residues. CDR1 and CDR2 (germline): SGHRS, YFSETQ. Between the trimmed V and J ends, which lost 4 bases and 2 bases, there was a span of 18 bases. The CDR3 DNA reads TGCGCCAGCAGCCTCGCCACCGGAAGGGCGCAAGAGACCCAGTACTTC. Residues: CASSLATGRAQETQYF.

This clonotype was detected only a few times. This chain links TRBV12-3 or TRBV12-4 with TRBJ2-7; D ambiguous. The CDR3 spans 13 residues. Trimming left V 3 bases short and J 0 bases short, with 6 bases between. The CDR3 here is CASSFHSSYEQYF. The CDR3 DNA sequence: TGTGCCAGCAGTTTTCACAGCTCCTACGAGCAGTACTTC.

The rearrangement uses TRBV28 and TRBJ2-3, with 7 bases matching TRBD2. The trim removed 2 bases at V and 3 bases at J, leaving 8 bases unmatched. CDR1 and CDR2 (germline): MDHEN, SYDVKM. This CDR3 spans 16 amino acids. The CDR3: CASSLIGGRGTDTQYF. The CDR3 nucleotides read TGTGCCAGCAGTTTAATCGGCGGGAGAGGGACAGATACGCAGTATTTT.